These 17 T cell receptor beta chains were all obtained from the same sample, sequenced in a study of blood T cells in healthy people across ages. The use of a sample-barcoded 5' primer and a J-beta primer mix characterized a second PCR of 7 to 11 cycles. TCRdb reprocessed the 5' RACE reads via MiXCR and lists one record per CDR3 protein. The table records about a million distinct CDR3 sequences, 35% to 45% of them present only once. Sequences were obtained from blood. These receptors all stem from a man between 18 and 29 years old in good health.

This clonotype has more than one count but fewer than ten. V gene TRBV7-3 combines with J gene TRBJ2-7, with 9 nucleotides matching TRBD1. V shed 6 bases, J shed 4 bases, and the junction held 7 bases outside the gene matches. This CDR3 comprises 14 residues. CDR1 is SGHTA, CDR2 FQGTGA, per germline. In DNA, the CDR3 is TGTGCCAGCAGTTCCGGGACAGGGAGGTACGAGCAGTACTTC. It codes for CASSSGTGRYEQYF.

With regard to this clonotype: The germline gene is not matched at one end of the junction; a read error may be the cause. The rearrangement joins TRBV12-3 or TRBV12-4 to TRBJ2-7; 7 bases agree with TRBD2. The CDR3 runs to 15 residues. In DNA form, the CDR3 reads TGTGCCTGCAGACCCAGGCTAGCGGAGGCCTACGAGCAGTACTTC. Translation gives CACRPRLAEAYEQYF.

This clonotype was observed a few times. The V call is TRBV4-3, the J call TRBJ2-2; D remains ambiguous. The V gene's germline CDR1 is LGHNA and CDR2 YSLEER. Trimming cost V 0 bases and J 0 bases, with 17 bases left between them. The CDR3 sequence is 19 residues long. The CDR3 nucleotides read TGCGCCAGCAGCCAAGATCTTTCGGCCGGCCTCGCGAACACCGGGGAGCTGTTTTTT. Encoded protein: CASSQDLSAGLANTGELFF.

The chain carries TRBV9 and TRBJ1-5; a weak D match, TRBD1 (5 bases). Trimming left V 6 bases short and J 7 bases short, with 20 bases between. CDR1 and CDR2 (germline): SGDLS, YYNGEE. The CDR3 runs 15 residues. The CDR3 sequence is CASNATDSEGQPQHF. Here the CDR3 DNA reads TGTGCCAGCAACGCCACAGACAGTGAGGGGCAGCCCCAGCATTTT.

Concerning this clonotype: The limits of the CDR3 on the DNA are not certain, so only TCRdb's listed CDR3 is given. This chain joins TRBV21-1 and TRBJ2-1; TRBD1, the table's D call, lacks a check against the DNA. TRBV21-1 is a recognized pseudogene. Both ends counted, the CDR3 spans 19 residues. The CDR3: CASTIVGQGAHPSYNEQFF.

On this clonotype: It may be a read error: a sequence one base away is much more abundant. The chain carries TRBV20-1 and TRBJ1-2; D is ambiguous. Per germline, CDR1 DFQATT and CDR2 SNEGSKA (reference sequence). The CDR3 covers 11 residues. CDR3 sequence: CSVRAEQHYTF. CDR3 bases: TGCAGTGTTAGAGCGGAACAGCACTACACCTTC.

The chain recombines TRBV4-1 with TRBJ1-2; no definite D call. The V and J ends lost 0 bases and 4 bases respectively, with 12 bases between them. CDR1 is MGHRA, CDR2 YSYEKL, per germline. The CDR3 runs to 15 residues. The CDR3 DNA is TGCGCCAGCAGCCAAGATTCAGGAAACCCCTATGGCTACACCTTC. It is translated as CASSQDSGNPYGYTF.

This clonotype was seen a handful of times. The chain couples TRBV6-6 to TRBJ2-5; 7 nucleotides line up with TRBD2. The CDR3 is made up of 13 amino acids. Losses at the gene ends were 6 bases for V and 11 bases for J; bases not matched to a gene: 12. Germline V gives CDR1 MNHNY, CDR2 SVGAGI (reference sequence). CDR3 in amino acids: CASSQLAIDEQYF. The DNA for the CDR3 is TGTGCCAGCAGCCAACTAGCGATCGATGAGCAGTACTTC.

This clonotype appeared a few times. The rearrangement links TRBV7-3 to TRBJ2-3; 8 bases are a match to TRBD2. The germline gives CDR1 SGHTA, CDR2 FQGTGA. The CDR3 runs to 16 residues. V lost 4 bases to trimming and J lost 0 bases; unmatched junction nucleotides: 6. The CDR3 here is CASSSGLEPSTDTQYF. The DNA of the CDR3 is TGTGCCAGCAGCTCGGGACTAGAACCCAGCACAGATACGCAGTATTTT.

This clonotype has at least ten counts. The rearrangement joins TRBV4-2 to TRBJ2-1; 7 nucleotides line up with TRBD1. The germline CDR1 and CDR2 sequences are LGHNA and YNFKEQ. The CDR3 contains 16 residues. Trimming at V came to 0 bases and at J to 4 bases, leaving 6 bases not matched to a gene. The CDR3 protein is CASSQDIGTEYNEQFF. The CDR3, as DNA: TGTGCCAGCAGCCAAGATATAGGGACAGAATACAATGAGCAGTTCTTC.

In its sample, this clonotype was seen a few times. CDR3 sequence reads: CASSPRRGRTSNQPQHF. In DNA, the CDR3 is TGCGCCAGCAGCCCGCGACGGGGGAGGACTAGCAATCAGCCCCAGCATTTT. The genes are TRBV4-1 and TRBJ1-5, with D perhaps matching TRBD1 (5 bases). Trimming took off 4 bases at V and 0 bases at J, with 16 bases between the two ends. CDR3 length equals 17 residues. CDR1 is MGHRA, CDR2 YSYEKL, per germline.

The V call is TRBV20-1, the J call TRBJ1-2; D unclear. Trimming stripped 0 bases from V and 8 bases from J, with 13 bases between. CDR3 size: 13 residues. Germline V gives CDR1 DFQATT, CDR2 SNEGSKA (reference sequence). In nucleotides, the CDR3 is TGCAGTGCTAGAGATCGTACGGAGCAAGGCTACACCTTC. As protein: CSARDRTEQGYTF.

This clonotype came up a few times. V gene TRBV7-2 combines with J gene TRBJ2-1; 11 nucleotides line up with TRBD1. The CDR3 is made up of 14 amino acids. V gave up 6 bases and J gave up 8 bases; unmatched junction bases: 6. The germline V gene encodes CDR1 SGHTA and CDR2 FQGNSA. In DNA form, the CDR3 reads TGTGCCAGCAGACGGGACAGGGGGATCGATGAGCAGTTCTTC. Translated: CASRRDRGIDEQFF.

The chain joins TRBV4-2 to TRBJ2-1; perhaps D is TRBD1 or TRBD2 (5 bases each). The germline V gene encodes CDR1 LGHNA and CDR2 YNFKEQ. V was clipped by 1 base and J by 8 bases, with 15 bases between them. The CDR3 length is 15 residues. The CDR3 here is CASSQGSSRGDEQFF. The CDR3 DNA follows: TGTGCCAGCAGCCAAGGATCTAGTAGGGGAGATGAGCAGTTCTTC.

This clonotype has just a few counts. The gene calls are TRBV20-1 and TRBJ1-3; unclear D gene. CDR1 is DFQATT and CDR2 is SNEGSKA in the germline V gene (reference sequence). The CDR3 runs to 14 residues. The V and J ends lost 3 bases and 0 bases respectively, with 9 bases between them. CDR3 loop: CSASARSSGNTIYF. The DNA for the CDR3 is TGCAGTGCTAGTGCCCGTAGCTCTGGAAACACCATATATTTT.

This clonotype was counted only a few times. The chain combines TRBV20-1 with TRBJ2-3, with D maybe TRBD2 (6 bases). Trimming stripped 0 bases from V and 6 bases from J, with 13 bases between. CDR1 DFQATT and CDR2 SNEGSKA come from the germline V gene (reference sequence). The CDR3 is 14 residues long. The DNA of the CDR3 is TGCAGTGCTAGAGATGGGACTTTGGGGGATACGCAGTATTTT. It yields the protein CSARDGTLGDTQYF.

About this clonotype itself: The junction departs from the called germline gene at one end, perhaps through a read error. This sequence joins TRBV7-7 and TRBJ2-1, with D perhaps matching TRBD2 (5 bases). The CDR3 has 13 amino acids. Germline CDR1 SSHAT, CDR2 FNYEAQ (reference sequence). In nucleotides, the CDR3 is TGTGCTAGCAGCTTAGCGTACGAGAATGAGCAGTTCTTC. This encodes CASSLAYENEQFF.